Shown below are 13 T cell receptor beta chains from a single sample sequenced in a study of spatial heterogeneity in lung cancer (dated by TCRdb to between 2018 and 2021). According to the study, the label for this sample's time point signals: sample taken at primary tumor resection. Without any cell sorting, TCR sequencing was performed on whole RNA extracted either from tumor and nontumor lung tissue or from cryopreserved PBMC samples. The library was prepared using 5' RACE. The sequencing machine was a NextSeq 500. TCRdb reanalyzed the raw reads on its own, using fastp at Q25 for trimming and MiXCR for clone calling, and kept in-frame beta chains. Rows are unified per CDR3 protein, each entry keeping the most common DNA and genes. This sample has about 25,000 distinct CDR3 sequences in its table, and roughly 7% of those were observed once. The ten largest clones add up to 14% of the sample. Material: PBMCs, obtained at surgery. The origin of the receptors is a male donor with early-stage non-small cell lung cancer.

This chain links TRBV3-1 with TRBJ1-1; D is unclear. The length of the CDR3 is 14 residues. Germline V gives CDR1 LGHDT, CDR2 YNNKEL (reference sequence). V was clipped by 0 bases and J by 4 bases, with 9 bases between them. The CDR3 loop is CASSQESAITEAFF. The CDR3 DNA reads as TGTGCCAGCAGCCAAGAGTCGGCAATCACTGAAGCTTTCTTT. Full variable domain (outside the CDR3, taken from reference TRBV3-1 and TRBJ1-1): DTAVSQTPKYLVTQMGNDKSIKCEQNLGHDTMYWYKQDSKKFLKIMFSYNNKELIINETVPNRFSPKSPDKAHLNLHINSLELGDSAVYFCASSQESAITEAFFGQGTRLTVV.

The sample holds a few counts of this clonotype. The rearrangement uses TRBV11-2 and TRBJ1-6; D remains ambiguous. From germline, CDR1 is SGHAT and CDR2 FQNNGV. Trimming took off 4 bases at V and 7 bases at J, with 5 bases between the two ends. The CDR3 contains 12 residues. The CDR3 is CASSSQNSPLHF. In nucleotides, the CDR3 is TGTGCCAGCAGCTCACAGAATTCACCCCTCCACTTT.

This clonotype appeared many times. The V call is TRBV4-1, the J call TRBJ2-3; D not resolved. The germline V gene has CDR1 MGHRA and CDR2 YSYEKL. Trimming took 3 bases from V and 2 from J, leaving 9 bases between them. This CDR3 has 14 amino acids. The CDR3 DNA reads as TGCGCCAGCAGCCACGTAGGGTTCACAGATACGCAGTATTTT. Its translation is CASSHVGFTDTQYF.

The CDR3 is CSAGVDTQYF. The CDR3 DNA reads TGCAGTGCTGGGGTAGATACGCAGTATTTT. The rearrangement joins TRBV20-1 to TRBJ2-3; unclear D gene. The CDR3 is 10 residues long. V lost 5 bases, J lost 5 bases, and 5 bases lay in between. Looked up from germline, CDR1 is DFQATT and CDR2 is SNEGSKA (reference sequence).

This clonotype turned up a few times. The chain combines TRBV6-5 with TRBJ2-2, with unresolved D. CDR1 MNHEY and CDR2 SVGAGI come from the germline V gene. V was pared by 4 bases and J by 0 bases, with 6 bases between. The CDR3 extends over 14 amino acids. The CDR3 sequence is CASSLATNTGELFF. DNA for the CDR3: TGTGCCAGCAGTTTGGCGACGAACACCGGGGAGCTGTTTTTT.

This clonotype was counted ten times or more. This chain joins TRBV2 and TRBJ1-1; D remains ambiguous. This CDR3 spans 14 amino acids. V lost 3 bases to trimming and J lost 0 bases, with 8 bases between them. Germline lookup yields CDR1 SNHLY and CDR2 FYNNEI. The CDR3 DNA reads as TGTGCCAGCAGTGATCCAGCCTTGAACACTGAAGCTTTCTTT. Its translation: CASSDPALNTEAFF. Supplemented by reference TRBV2 and TRBJ1-1, the full variable domain reads EPEVTQTPSHQVTQMGQEVILRCVPISNHLYFYWYRQILGQKVEFLVSFYNNEISEKSEIFDDQFSVERPDGSNFTLKIRSTKLEDSAMYFCASSDPALNTEAFFGQGTRLTVV.

This clonotype was recorded a few times. The J gene is TRBJ2-7, the V gene TRBV28; D possibly corresponds to TRBD2 (5 bases). The CDR3 is made up of 11 amino acids. Germline loops: CDR1 MDHEN, CDR2 SYDVKM. V gave up 8 bases and J gave up 3 bases, with 8 bases separating them. The DNA of the CDR3 is TGTGCCAGCCGAGCGGACTACGAGCAGTACTTC. It yields the protein CASRADYEQYF. The variable domain in full, completed from reference TRBV28 and TRBJ2-7, reads DVKVTQSSRYLVKRTGEKVFLECVQDMDHENMFWYRQDPGLGLRLIYFSYDVKMKEKGDIPEGYSVSREKKERFSLILESASTNQTSMYLCASRADYEQYFGPGTRLTVT.

This clonotype has just a few counts. This chain links TRBV30 with TRBJ2-7; perhaps TRBD1 as D (5 bases). V was clipped by 2 bases and J by 0 bases, with 17 bases between them. Germline CDR1 GTSNPN, CDR2 SVGIG (reference sequence). The CDR3 spans 16 residues. The CDR3 sequence: CAWSRTFYRSSYEQYF. The CDR3 DNA sequence: TGTGCCTGGAGTCGGACCTTCTACAGGAGCTCCTACGAGCAGTACTTC.

At least ten counts were recorded for this clonotype. The rearrangement links TRBV7-2 to TRBJ2-3; D call uncertain. This CDR3 has 13 amino acids. Trimming pared 3 bases from V and 3 bases from J, leaving 7 bases between. Germline V CDR1 and CDR2: SGHTA, FQGNSA. CDR3 in DNA: TGTGCCAGCAGCTTTGGGAAGACAGATACGCAGTATTTT. This codes for CASSFGKTDTQYF.

This clonotype was detected ten times or more. The V and J genes are TRBV20-1 and TRBJ2-5; 8 bases are shared with TRBD2. The CDR3 is made up of 15 amino acids. Germline V gene data show CDR1 as DFQATT and CDR2 as SNEGSKA (reference sequence). The V and J ends lost 6 bases and 1 base, in that order; junction bases with no gene match: 10. For the CDR3, the DNA is TGCAGTGCCCACCCTGGGACTAGAGGCCAAGAGACCCAGTACTTC. This translates into CSAHPGTRGQETQYF.

By share of the sample, this clonotype is medium-sized. V usage is TRBV28 and J usage is TRBJ2-4; no definite D call. V lost 2 bases, J lost 8 bases, and 10 bases lay in between. Germline CDR1 and CDR2: MDHEN and SYDVKM. The CDR3 totals 13 residues. This CDR3 is CASSLEWADIQYF. The CDR3 bases are TGTGCCAGCAGTTTAGAGTGGGCGGACATTCAGTACTTC. Combining the CDR3 with reference TRBV28 and TRBJ2-4 gives the whole variable domain DVKVTQSSRYLVKRTGEKVFLECVQDMDHENMFWYRQDPGLGLRLIYFSYDVKMKEKGDIPEGYSVSREKKERFSLILESASTNQTSMYLCASSLEWADIQYFGAGTRLSVL.

In its sample, this clonotype is medium-sized. For the CDR3, the DNA is TGTGCCATCAGGGTGACTTCTGGGGCCAACGTCCTGACTTTC. This sequence encodes CAIRVTSGANVLTF. The chain uses TRBV10-3 and TRBJ2-6; no definite D call. Per germline, CDR1 ENHRY and CDR2 SYGVKD. CDR3 size: 14 residues. V gave up 6 bases and J gave up 1 base, with 7 bases separating them.

There are many counts of this clonotype. V is TRBV20-1 and J is TRBJ2-2; D ambiguous. Trimming removed 3 bases from V and 5 bases from J, with 7 bases in between. Germline loops: CDR1 DFQATT, CDR2 SNEGSKA (reference sequence). The CDR3 loop spans 12 amino acids. The CDR3 sequence is CSARGRTGELFF. CDR3 DNA sequence: TGCAGTGCTAGGGGAAGAACCGGGGAGCTGTTTTTT.